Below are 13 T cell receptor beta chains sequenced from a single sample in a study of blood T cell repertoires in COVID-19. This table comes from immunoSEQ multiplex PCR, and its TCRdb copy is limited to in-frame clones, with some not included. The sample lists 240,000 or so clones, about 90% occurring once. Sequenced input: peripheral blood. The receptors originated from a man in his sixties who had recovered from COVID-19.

CDR3 sequence: CASIGRRDNQPQHF. The CDR3 nucleotides are TGTGCCAGCATCGGGCGGAGGGACAATCAGCCCCAGCATTTT. The chain joins TRBV6-1 to TRBJ1-5; D gene uncertain. Germline V gives CDR1 MNHNS, CDR2 SASEGT. The V end was cut by 7 bases, the J end by 3 bases, with 13 bases between. This CDR3 contains 14 residues.

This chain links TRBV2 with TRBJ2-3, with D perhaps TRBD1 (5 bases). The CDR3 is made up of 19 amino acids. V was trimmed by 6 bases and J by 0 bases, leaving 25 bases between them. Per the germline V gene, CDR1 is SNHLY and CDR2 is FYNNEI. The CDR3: CASRERNKQGGVSTDTQYF. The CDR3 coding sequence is TGTGCCAGCAGGGAAAGGAACAAGCAGGGCGGCGTGAGCACAGATACGCAGTATTTT.

CDR3 amino acids: CASSTGQSYGYTF. The CDR3 region has the DNA TGCGCCAGCAGCACGGGACAGTCCTATGGCTACACCTTC. This chain uses TRBV5-1 with TRBJ1-2; 7 bases match TRBD1. Losses at the gene ends were 4 bases for V and 4 bases for J; bases not matched to a gene: 4. The CDR3 is made up of 13 amino acids. In germline, CDR1 is SGHRS, CDR2 YFSETQ. The full variable domain, rest sourced from reference TRBV5-1 and TRBJ1-2, is KAGVTQTPRYLIKTRGQQVTLSCSPISGHRSVSWYQQTPGQGLQFLFEYFSETQRNKGNFPGRFSGRQFSNSRSEMNVSTLELGDSALYLCASSTGQSYGYTFGSGTRLTVV.

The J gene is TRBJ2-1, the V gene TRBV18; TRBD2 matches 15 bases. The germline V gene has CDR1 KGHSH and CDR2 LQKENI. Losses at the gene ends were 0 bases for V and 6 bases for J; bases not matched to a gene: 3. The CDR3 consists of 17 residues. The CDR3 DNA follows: TGTGCCAGCTCACCACCGGGACTAGCGGGGGGTACCAATGAGCAGTTCTTC. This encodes CASSPPGLAGGTNEQFF.

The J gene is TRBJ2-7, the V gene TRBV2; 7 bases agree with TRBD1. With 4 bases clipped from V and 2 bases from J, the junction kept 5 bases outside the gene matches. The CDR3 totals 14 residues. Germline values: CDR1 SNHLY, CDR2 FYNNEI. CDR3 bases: TGTGCCAGCAGTGTCAGGGGGATAGCCTACGAGCAGTACGTC. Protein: CASSVRGIAYEQYV.

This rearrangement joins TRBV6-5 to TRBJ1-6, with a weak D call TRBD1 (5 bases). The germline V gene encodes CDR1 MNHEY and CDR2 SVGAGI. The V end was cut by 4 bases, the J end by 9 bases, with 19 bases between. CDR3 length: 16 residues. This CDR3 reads CASSSLPSRVVSPLHF. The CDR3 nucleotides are TGTGCCAGCAGTTCTCTCCCGAGCAGGGTGGTTTCACCCCTCCACTTT.

The DNA of the CDR3 is TGTGCCAGCAGTGCTGGTGCTCCAGGATCACCCCTCCACTTT. Amino acid sequence: CASSAGAPGSPLHF. The J gene is TRBJ1-6, the V gene TRBV5-4; no clear D gene. With 5 bases removed from V and 10 bases from J, the gap between germline ends came to 16 bases. Looked up from germline, CDR1 is SGHNT and CDR2 is YYREEE (reference sequence). This CDR3 is built from 14 residues.

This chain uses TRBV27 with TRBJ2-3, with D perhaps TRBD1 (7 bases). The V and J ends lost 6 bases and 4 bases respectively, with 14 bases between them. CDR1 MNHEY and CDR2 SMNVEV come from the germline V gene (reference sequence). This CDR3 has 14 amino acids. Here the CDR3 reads CASSLDRRADTQYF. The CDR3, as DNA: TGTGCCAGCAGCTTGGACAGGAGGGCAGATACGCAGTATTTT.

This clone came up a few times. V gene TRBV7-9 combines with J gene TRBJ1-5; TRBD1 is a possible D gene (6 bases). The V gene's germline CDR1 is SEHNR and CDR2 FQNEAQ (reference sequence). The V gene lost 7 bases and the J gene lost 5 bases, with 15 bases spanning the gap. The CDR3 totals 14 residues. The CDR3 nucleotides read TGTGCCAGCACCGTCGGGGACACAGATCAGCCCCAGCATTTT. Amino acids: CASTVGDTDQPQHF.

This CDR3 reads CATSDFSAGGETQYF. Written as DNA, the CDR3 is TGTGCCACCAGTGATTTCTCCGCGGGGGGGGAGACCCAGTACTTC. The chain recombines TRBV24-1 with TRBJ2-5, with 9 nucleotides matching TRBD2. The germline V gene encodes CDR1 KGHDR and CDR2 SFDVKD. This CDR3 has 15 amino acids. The ends lost 1 base at V and 5 bases at J; junction bases unmatched: 4.

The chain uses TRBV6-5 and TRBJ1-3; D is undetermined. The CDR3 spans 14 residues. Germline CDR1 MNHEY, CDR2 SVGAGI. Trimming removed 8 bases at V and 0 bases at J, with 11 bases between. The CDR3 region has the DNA TGTGCCAGCGGTTCCCGGAGCTCTGGAAACACCATATATTTT. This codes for CASGSRSSGNTIYF.

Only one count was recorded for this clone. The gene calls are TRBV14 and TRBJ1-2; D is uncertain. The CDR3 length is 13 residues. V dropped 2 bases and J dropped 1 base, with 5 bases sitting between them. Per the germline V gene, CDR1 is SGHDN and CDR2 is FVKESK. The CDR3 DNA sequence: TGTGCCAGCAGCCAACGGGGTAACTATGGCTACACCTTC. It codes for CASSQRGNYGYTF.

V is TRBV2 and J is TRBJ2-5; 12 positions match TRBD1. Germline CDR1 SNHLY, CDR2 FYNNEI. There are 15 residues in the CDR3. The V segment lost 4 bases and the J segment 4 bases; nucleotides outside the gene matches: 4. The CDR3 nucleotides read TGTGCCAGCAGTGGGGACAGGGGGCCGGGAGAGACCCAGTACTTC. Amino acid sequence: CASSGDRGPGETQYF.